Each of the 14 T cell receptor beta chains below was sequenced from the same sample in a study of T cell changes during pregnancy in multiple sclerosis. The data were produced by immunoSEQ multiplex PCR, yet TCRdb's version contains in-frame clones alone and is incomplete. Altogether about 74,000 clones are present, less than 90% being singletons, with the ten largest covering less than 3.5%. Sequencing was performed on peripheral blood, taken before pregnancy. All receptors come from a female donor with multiple sclerosis, enrolled in a pregnancy study.

The rearrangement links TRBV2 to TRBJ2-3; no clear D gene. The CDR3 is 14 amino acids. V lost 8 bases and J lost 0, with 12 bases in between. The germline CDR1 and CDR2 sequences are SNHLY and FYNNEI. Here the CDR3 reads CASFTQRSTDTQYF. CDR3 bases: TGTGCCAGCTTCACCCAGAGGAGCACAGATACGCAGTATTTT.

This sequence joins TRBV6-5 and TRBJ2-7; D remains unclear. The CDR3 has 12 residues. V shed 6 bases and J shed 4 bases, with 10 bases lying between them. Germline lookup yields CDR1 MNHEY and CDR2 SVGAGI. The CDR3 coding sequence is TGTGCCAGCAGCCCCGGTACTTACGAGCAGTACTTC. Translated, it gives CASSPGTYEQYF.

V gene TRBV21-1 combines with J gene TRBJ1-1; the table names TRBD1, a call not compared with the DNA. TRBV21-1 is tagged as a pseudogene. The CDR3 has 20 amino acids. CDR3 region: CASSKDVFVRDRIWHTEAFF. CDR3 in DNA: TGTGCCAGCAGCAAAGATGTCTTCGTCAGGGATCGAATTTGGCACACTGAAGCTTTCTTT.

The V call is TRBV25-1, the J call TRBJ1-1; D remains ambiguous. The CDR3 is 14 residues long. V gave up 5 bases and J gave up 4 bases, with 14 bases separating them. CDR1 is MGHDK, CDR2 SYGVNS, per germline. CDR3 sequence (DNA): TGTGCCAGCAGTCCCTCCGGGAGTATCACTGAAGCTTTCTTT. It encodes CASSPSGSITEAFF.

The V and J genes are TRBV2 and TRBJ2-5; D unclear. This CDR3 spans 15 amino acids. Germline assignment: CDR1 SNHLY and CDR2 FYNNEI. Trimming pared 1 base from V and 5 bases from J, leaving 14 bases between. For the CDR3, the DNA is TGTGCCAGCAGTGAAGGCCAGATCCCCCTTGAGACCCAGTACTTC. It yields the protein CASSEGQIPLETQYF. Complete variable domain (other parts from reference TRBV2 and TRBJ2-5): EPEVTQTPSHQVTQMGQEVILRCVPISNHLYFYWYRQILGQKVEFLVSFYNNEISEKSEIFDDQFSVERPDGSNFTLKIRSTKLEDSAMYFCASSEGQIPLETQYFGPGTRLLVL.

The rearrangement joins TRBV14 to TRBJ1-4, with no clear D. CDR3 size: 15 residues. Germline loops: CDR1 SGHDN, CDR2 FVKESK. V was clipped by 0 bases and J by 4 bases, with 9 bases between them. CDR3: CASSQEGRINEKLFF. As DNA, the CDR3 is TGTGCCAGCAGCCAAGAGGGCAGAATTAATGAAAAACTGTTTTTT.

The chain joins TRBV23-1 to TRBJ2-7, with TRBD2 matching 7 bases. TRBV23-1 is an ORF for which the function is uncertain. The CDR3 spans 16 residues. Germline trimming cut 6 bases from V and 4 bases from J; bases unmatched to any gene: 15. CDR3 in amino acids: CASSRRGEAGRYEQYF. CDR3 nucleotides: TGCGCCAGCAGCCGCCGGGGGGAAGCCGGAAGGTACGAGCAGTACTTC.

The CDR3 bases are TGTGCCAGCAGCCAAAATTGGGCAGGGCAGAACACTGAAGCTTTCTTT. As protein: CASSQNWAGQNTEAFF. This chain uses TRBV14 with TRBJ1-1; D may be TRBD1 (5 bases). The CDR3 is made up of 16 amino acids. Trimming took off 2 bases at V and 1 base at J, with 14 bases between the two ends. Germline CDR1 reads SGHDN; CDR2 reads FVKESK.

The CDR3 sequence: CTSSPPGSTDTQYF. CDR3 DNA sequence: TGCACCAGCAGCCCTCCAGGGAGCACAGATACGCAGTATTTT. The chain uses TRBV1 and TRBJ2-3; the table's D call TRBD1 went unverified against the DNA. TRBV1 is recorded as a pseudogene. There are 14 residues in the CDR3.

V is TRBV7-2 and J is TRBJ1-2; 9 bases align to TRBD1. The CDR3 runs 14 residues. The germline CDR1 and CDR2 sequences are SGHTA and FQGNSA. The trim removed 5 bases at V and 8 bases at J, leaving 9 bases unmatched. CDR3 protein: CASSPGTGRWGYTF. CDR3 DNA: TGTGCCAGCAGCCCCGGGACAGGGAGATGGGGCTACACCTTC.

The V call is TRBV7-3, the J call TRBJ2-5; D is ambiguous. CDR3 size: 13 residues. CDR1 SGHTA and CDR2 FQGTGA come from the germline V gene. The V end lost 5 bases, the J end lost 5 bases, and 12 bases lay between the germline ends. CDR3 nucleotides: TGTGCCAGCAGCCGTATGGTCGGGGAGACCCAGTACTTC. Translated, it gives CASSRMVGETQYF.

The chain is built from TRBV5-1 and TRBJ1-1; D is perhaps TRBD1 (5 bases). The CDR3 is 15 residues long. The germline gives CDR1 SGHRS, CDR2 YFSETQ. The V end lost 7 bases, the J end lost 5 bases, and 21 bases lay between the germline ends. The CDR3: CASAWDPNRGTEAFF. The CDR3 DNA follows: TGCGCCAGCGCGTGGGACCCTAATCGGGGGACTGAAGCTTTCTTT. The variable domain in full, completed from reference TRBV5-1 and TRBJ1-1, reads KAGVTQTPRYLIKTRGQQVTLSCSPISGHRSVSWYQQTPGQGLQFLFEYFSETQRNKGNFPGRFSGRQFSNSRSEMNVSTLELGDSALYLCASAWDPNRGTEAFFGQGTRLTVV.

The CDR3 DNA reads TGCAGCGTCCTGACAGACACTGAAGCTTTCTTT. Amino acids: CSVLTDTEAFF. The J gene is TRBJ1-1, the V gene TRBV29-1; TRBD1 might be the D (5 bases). The germline V gene encodes CDR1 SQVTM and CDR2 ANQGSEA. The CDR3 has 11 amino acids. V was shortened by 6 bases and J by 3 bases, with 8 bases between the two germline ends.

This chain links TRBV7-2 with TRBJ2-5; a possible D gene is TRBD1 (6 bases). The CDR3 has 15 residues. Germline loops: CDR1 SGHTA, CDR2 FQGNSA. V lost 1 base, J lost 1 base, and 10 bases lay in between. CDR3 DNA sequence: TGTGCCAGCAGCTTAGGGACAGCAACCCAAGAGACCCAGTACTTC. Protein sequence: CASSLGTATQETQYF.